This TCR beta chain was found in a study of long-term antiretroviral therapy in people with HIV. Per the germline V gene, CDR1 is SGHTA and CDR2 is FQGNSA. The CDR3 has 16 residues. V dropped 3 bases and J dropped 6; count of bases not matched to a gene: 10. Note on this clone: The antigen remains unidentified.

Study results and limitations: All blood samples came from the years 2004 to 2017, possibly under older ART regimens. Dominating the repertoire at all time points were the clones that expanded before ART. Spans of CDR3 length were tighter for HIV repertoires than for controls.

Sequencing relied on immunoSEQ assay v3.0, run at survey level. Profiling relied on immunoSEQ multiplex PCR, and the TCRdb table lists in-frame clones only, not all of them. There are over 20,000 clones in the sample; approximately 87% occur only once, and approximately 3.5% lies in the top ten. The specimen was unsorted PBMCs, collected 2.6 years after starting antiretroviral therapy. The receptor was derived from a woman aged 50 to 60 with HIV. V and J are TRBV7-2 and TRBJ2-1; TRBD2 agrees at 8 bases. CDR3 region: CASSFQGTSGFNEQFF. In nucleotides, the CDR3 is TGTGCCAGCAGCTTTCAGGGGACTAGTGGATTCAATGAGCAGTTCTTC.